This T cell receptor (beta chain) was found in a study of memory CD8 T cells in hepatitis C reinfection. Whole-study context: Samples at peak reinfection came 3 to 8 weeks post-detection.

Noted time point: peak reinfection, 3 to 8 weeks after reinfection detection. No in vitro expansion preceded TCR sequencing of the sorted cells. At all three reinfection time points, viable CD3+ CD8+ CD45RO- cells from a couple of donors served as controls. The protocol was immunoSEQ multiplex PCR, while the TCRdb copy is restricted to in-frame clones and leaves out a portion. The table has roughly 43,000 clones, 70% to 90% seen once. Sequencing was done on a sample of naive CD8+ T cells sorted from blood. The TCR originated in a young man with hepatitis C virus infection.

CDR3 in amino acids: CASRTGIDGEQFF. CDR3 nucleotide sequence: TGTGCCAGCAGGACAGGGATTGATGGTGAGCAGTTCTTC. The chain has TRBV7-2 and TRBJ2-1; 7 bases align to TRBD1. The CDR3 extends over 13 amino acids. The V segment lost 6 bases and the J segment 9 bases; nucleotides outside the gene matches: 8. CDR1 SGHTA and CDR2 FQGNSA come from the germline V gene.